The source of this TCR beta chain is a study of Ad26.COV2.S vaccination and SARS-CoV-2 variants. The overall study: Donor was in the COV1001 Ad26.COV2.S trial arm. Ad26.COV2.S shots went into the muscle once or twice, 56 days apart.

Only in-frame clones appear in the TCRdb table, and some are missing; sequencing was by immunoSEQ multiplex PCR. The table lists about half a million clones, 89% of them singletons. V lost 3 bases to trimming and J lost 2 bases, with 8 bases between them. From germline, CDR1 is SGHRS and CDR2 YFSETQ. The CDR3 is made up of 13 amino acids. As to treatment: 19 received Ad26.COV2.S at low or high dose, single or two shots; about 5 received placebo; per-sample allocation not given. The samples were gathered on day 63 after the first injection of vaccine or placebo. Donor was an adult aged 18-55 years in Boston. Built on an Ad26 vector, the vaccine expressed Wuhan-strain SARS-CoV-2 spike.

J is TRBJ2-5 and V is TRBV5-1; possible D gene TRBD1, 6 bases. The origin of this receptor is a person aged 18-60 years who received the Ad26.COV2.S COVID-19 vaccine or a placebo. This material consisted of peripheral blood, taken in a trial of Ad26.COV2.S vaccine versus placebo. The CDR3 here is CASSYQGQETQYF. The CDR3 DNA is TGCGCCAGCAGCTACCAGGGGCAAGAGACCCAGTACTTC.